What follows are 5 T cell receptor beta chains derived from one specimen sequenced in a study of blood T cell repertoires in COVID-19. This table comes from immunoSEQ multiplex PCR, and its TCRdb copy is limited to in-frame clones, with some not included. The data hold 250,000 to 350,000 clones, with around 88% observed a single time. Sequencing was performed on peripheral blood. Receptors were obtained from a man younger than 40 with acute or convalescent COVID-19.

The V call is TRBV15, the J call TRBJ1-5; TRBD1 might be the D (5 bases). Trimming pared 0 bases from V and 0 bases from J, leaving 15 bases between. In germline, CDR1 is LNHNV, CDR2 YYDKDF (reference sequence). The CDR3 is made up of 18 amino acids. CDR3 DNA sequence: TGTGCCACCAGCAGAGATTGGGGTAGGGGCAATAGCAATCAGCCCCAGCATTTT. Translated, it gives CATSRDWGRGNSNQPQHF.

The CDR3 reads CASSLFRGTEAFF. The CDR3 DNA reads as TGTGCCAGCAGCTTGTTCAGGGGAACTGAAGCTTTCTTT. The rearrangement links TRBV5-6 to TRBJ1-1, with D possibly matching TRBD1 (6 bases). V lost 1 base to trimming and J lost 5 bases, with 9 bases between them. Germline V gene data show CDR1 as SGHDT and CDR2 as YYEEEE. The CDR3 covers 13 residues.

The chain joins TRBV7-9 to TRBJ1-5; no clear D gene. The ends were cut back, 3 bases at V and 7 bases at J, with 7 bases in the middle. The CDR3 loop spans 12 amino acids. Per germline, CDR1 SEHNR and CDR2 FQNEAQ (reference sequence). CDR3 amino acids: CASSFPGQPQHF. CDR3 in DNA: TGTGCCAGCAGCTTCCCGGGGCAGCCCCAGCATTTT.

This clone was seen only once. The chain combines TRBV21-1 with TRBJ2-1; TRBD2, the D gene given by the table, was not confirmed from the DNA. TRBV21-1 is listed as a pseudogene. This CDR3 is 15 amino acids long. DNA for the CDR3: TGTGCCAGCAGAGACTGCCCTTGTCCGCAGAATGAGCAGTTCTTC. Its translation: CASRDCPCPQNEQFF.

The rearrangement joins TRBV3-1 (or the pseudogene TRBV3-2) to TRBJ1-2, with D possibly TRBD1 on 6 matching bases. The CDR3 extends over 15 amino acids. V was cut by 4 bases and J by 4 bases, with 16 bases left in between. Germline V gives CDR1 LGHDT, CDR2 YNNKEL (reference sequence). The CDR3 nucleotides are TGTGCCAGCAGCCCATTCTGGACAGCCCGCTATGGCTACACCTTC. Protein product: CASSPFWTARYGYTF.